This T cell receptor beta chain was recovered during a study of blood T cell repertoires in COVID-19. Looking at the study overall: Samples came from the United States, Italy and Spain, spanning acute and convalescent COVID-19.

This clone turned up a few times. As processed by the authors: Reference gene primer amplification gave nucleated cell count estimates. Using immunoSEQ multiplex PCR, the repertoire was profiled, and TCRdb retains in-frame clones only, with some absent. The DNA gave D and trimming, while V, J and clone size come from that table. The sample contains around 250,000 clones, about 80% of which appear only once. Participant age was 18 to 89 years, and participants resided in fewer than 25 US areas. The study assigned cohorts using participant-reported clinical history. What was sequenced was PBMCs or T cells enriched from blood (not recorded which). The clonotype originates from a man aged 50-59 years who had recovered from COVID-19.

The CDR3 protein is CASIDLGTGMNTEAFF. Written as DNA, the CDR3 is TGTGCCAGCATAGACCTTGGGACAGGGATGAACACTGAAGCTTTCTTT. The J gene is TRBJ1-1, the V gene TRBV27; 9 bases are a match to TRBD1. The CDR3 is 16 residues long. V dropped 7 bases and J dropped 0; count of bases not matched to a gene: 9. Germline V CDR1 and CDR2: MNHEY, SMNVEV (reference sequence).